Below, 13 T cell receptor beta chains from the same sample are listed, as sequenced in a study of CD8 T cells in ankylosing spondylitis. TCRdb itself ran the 5' RACE reads through MiXCR, one entry per CDR3 protein. Altogether around 210,000 distinct CDR3 sequences are present, 8% to 10% being singletons, with the ten largest covering around 4.8%. Sequencing was done on a sample of blood, either unsorted or a sorted T cell fraction (not recorded which). The receptors derive from a female donor with ankylosing spondylitis or in good health (not recorded which).

This clonotype has ten or more counts. V usage is TRBV6-4 and J usage is TRBJ1-6; D ambiguous. Trimming cost V 11 bases and J 6 bases, with 14 bases left between them. Per the germline V gene, CDR1 is MRHNA and CDR2 is SNTAGT. The CDR3 runs to 13 residues. As DNA, the CDR3 is TGTGCCGGAGGCGGGTCAATTAATTCACCCCTCCACTTT. As protein: CAGGGSINSPLHF.

There are a few counts of this clonotype. The chain has TRBV6-2 or TRBV6-3 and TRBJ2-5; D may be TRBD1 (6 bases). CDR3 length equals 13 residues. V was shortened by 11 bases and J by 4 bases, with 17 bases between the two germline ends. CDR1 and CDR2 (germline): MNHEY, SVGEGT. CDR3 sequence reads: CAGQGMSGETQYF. The CDR3 region has the DNA TGTGCCGGGCAGGGGATGAGTGGAGAGACCCAGTACTTC.

The sample holds many counts of this clonotype. V and J are TRBV6-2 or TRBV6-3 and TRBJ2-7, with D perhaps matching TRBD1 (6 bases). The V end lost 0 bases, the J end lost 3 bases, and 12 bases lay between the germline ends. This CDR3 region has 15 residues. Germline lookup yields CDR1 MNHEY and CDR2 SVGEGT. CDR3: CASSYSMDRRYEQYF. DNA of the CDR3: TGTGCCAGCAGTTACTCTATGGACAGACGCTACGAGCAGTACTTC.

This clonotype appeared many times. V usage is TRBV12-3 or TRBV12-4 and J usage is TRBJ2-7; the match to TRBD1 covers 9 bases. This CDR3 region has 16 residues. The V segment lost 5 bases and the J segment 3 bases; nucleotides outside the gene matches: 11. The CDR3 DNA is TGTGCCAGCAGTCTTGGGAGGACAGGGGCTGACTACGAGCAGTACTTC. It codes for CASSLGRTGADYEQYF.

This clonotype was found many times. The V gene is TRBV5-1, the J gene TRBJ2-3; 8 bases fit TRBD2. The junction had 3 bases not matched to a gene; V was cut back by 3 bases and J by 0 bases. The CDR3 spans 15 residues. The germline V gene encodes CDR1 SGHRS and CDR2 YFSETQ. DNA of the CDR3: TGCGCCAGCAGCTCTACTAGCGGTAGCACAGATACGCAGTATTTT. As protein: CASSSTSGSTDTQYF.

This clonotype was counted ten times or more. V is TRBV6-2 or TRBV6-3 and J is TRBJ1-2; D gene uncertain. The CDR3 loop spans 14 amino acids. Per germline, CDR1 MNHEY and CDR2 SVGEGT. V lost 4 bases to trimming and J lost 4 bases, with 13 bases between them. In DNA, the CDR3 is TGTGCCAGCAGTTCCCTCGGTCTTGCCTATGGCTACACCTTC. It encodes CASSSLGLAYGYTF.

The sample holds a few counts of this clonotype. The J gene is TRBJ2-7, the V gene TRBV7-9; D ambiguous. The germline CDR1 and CDR2 sequences are SEHNR and FQNEAQ (reference sequence). Between the trimmed V and J ends, which lost 7 bases and 0 bases, there was a span of 10 bases. This CDR3 region has 13 residues. As DNA, the CDR3 is TGTGCCAGCATACCGGGTTCCTCCTACGAGCAGTACTTC. Protein product: CASIPGSSYEQYF.

This clonotype was seen ten or more times. V is TRBV5-1 and J is TRBJ2-1; D uncertain. Trimming shortened V by 1 base and J by 6 bases, and 11 bases separated the two germline ends. The CDR3 spans 14 residues. CDR1 SGHRS and CDR2 YFSETQ come from the germline V gene. CDR3 DNA: TGCGCCAGCAGCTTGAATGCGAGGAGCAATGAGCAGTTCTTC. Protein: CASSLNARSNEQFF.

This clonotype was recorded at least ten times. This chain uses TRBV28 with TRBJ2-1, with 9 nucleotides matching TRBD2. V dropped 8 bases and J dropped 4; count of bases not matched to a gene: 12. The germline V gene encodes CDR1 MDHEN and CDR2 SYDVKM. The CDR3 spans 16 residues. CDR3 amino acids: CASDTIAGAPYNEQFF. In DNA, the CDR3 is TGTGCCAGCGATACTATAGCGGGAGCCCCATACAATGAGCAGTTCTTC.

This clonotype occurred many times. The V and J genes are TRBV7-6 and TRBJ1-5; tentatively, D is TRBD1 (6 bases). V was shortened by 2 bases and J by 2 bases, with 10 bases between the two germline ends. CDR3 size: 15 residues. Germline V gene sequence: CDR1 SGHVS, CDR2 FNYEAQ. The CDR3 nucleotides read TGTGCCAGCAGCTTACGAGGGGGAGGCAATCAGCCCCAGCATTTT. Residues: CASSLRGGGNQPQHF.

This clonotype was detected ten times or more. The chain couples TRBV20-1 to TRBJ2-1, with D possibly being TRBD1 (5 bases). Germline values: CDR1 DFQATT, CDR2 SNEGSKA (reference sequence). This CDR3 region has 15 residues. V was clipped by 6 bases and J by 1 base, with 16 bases between them. The CDR3 coding sequence is TGCAGTGCAGACAGCCCCTCCTGGTCCTACAATGAGCAGTTCTTC. Translated, it gives CSADSPSWSYNEQFF.

This clonotype was detected many times. J is TRBJ2-5 and V is TRBV18, with unresolved D. This CDR3 region has 15 residues. V was cut by 3 bases and J by 3 bases, with 14 bases left in between. CDR1 is KGHSH, CDR2 LQKENI, per germline. The CDR3 nucleotides are TGTGCCAGCTCACCTACGAGCCTCAGTGAAGAGACCCAGTACTTC. Protein product: CASSPTSLSEETQYF.

There are many counts of this clonotype. The chain has TRBV20-1 and TRBJ2-5, with a possible D match to TRBD2 (6 bases). The CDR3 loop spans 15 amino acids. Germline CDR1 and CDR2: DFQATT and SNEGSKA (reference sequence). Trimming removed 0 bases from V and 2 bases from J, with 13 bases in between. CDR3 in amino acids: CSARDPGTHQETQYF. CDR3 in DNA: TGCAGTGCTAGAGACCCCGGGACTCATCAAGAGACCCAGTACTTC.